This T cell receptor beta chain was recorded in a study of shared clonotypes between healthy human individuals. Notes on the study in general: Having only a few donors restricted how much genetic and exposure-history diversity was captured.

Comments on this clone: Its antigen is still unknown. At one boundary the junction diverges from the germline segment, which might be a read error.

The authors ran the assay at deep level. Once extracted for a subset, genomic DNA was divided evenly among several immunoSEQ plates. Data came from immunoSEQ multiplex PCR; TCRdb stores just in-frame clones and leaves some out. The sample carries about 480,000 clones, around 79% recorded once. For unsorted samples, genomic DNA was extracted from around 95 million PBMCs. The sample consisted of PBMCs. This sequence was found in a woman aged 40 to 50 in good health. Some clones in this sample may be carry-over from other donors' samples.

Here the CDR3 reads CASSLWSVGGYLLF. The CDR3 DNA reads TGTGCCAGCAGCTTATGGTCCGTTGGGGGATATCTCCTCTTC. V is TRBV7-2 and J is TRBJ1-2; D possibly corresponds to TRBD1 (5 bases). Germline V lookup: CDR1 SGHTA, CDR2 FQGNSA. The CDR3 sequence is 14 residues long.